Here is one T cell receptor beta chain with its context. Its antigen has not been determined. Base qualities are not at hand, and no much larger clone is one base apart. These data belong to a study of CD8+ T cells in alopecia areata (dated by TCRdb to 2017 to 2018). As for the study more broadly: The treated patients took part in an open-label pilot trial in which moderate-to-severe alopecia areata was treated with oral tofacitinib at 5 to 10 mg twice daily. To study T cell clonal expansion in alopecia areata, the researchers applied high-throughput TCRbeta sequencing to both the C3H/HeJ mouse model and human patients. Tofacitinib-treated patients had biopsies at baseline and at 4 and 24 weeks of treatment, with a later scalp biopsy in several patients. immunoSEQ multiplex PCR using 35 Vbeta forward primers and 13 Jbeta reverse primers was used to amplify TCRbeta CDR3 regions. Scalp clonality was compared among normal scalp (n=4), patchy alopecia areata scalp (n=8), and alopecia totalis/universalis scalp (n=8). Scalp tissue and sorted CD4+ and CD8+ peripheral blood T cells from patchy and totalis/universalis alopecia areata patients and from healthy controls were covered by human TCRbeta sequencing. RNA was obtained with the PAXgene miRNA kit for fixed scalp, the miRNeasy kit for PBMCs, and the RNeasy kit for mouse skin. Patients stayed on tofacitinib for 6 to 18 months and then had 6 months of follow-up off drug so that delayed response and recurrence could be assessed.

Broader findings and caveats from the paper: Compared with normal scalp, lesional scalp had higher clonality and more expanded CD8+ clones, particularly in alopecia totalis/universalis, a pattern that suggests antigenic drive. Scalp TCR repertoire analysis is complicated because resident alphabeta T cells in normal human skin are also sequenced, whereas mouse skin is dominated by gammadelta T cells. Shared TCR sequences between patients were less evident than in mice, which may be partly attributable to HLA diversity in the patient population.

According to the study, the label for this sample's time point signals: baseline before oral tofacitinib. Lesional scalp punch biopsies and peripheral blood were collected from alopecia areata patients. After PBMCs were isolated by density centrifugation and stained for CD3, CD4 and CD8, a FACSAria was used to sort CD4+ and CD8+ T cells. The CDR3, cysteine through phenylalanine, is 14 amino acids long. Just CDR3 DNA is preserved here, 42 bases in frame from base 1. CDR1 and CDR2 are read off the germline V gene as SQVTM and ANQGSEA. V is pruned by 7 bases and J by 0 bases, leaving 8 bases of the junction without a gene match. The library was produced with the immunoSEQ multiplex PCR assay. For TCR sequencing, RNA was extracted from every sample and reverse transcribed into cDNA to serve as template. First-strand cDNA was synthesized using SuperScript III with a 2:1 mix of oligo-dT and random hexamers. A synthetic immune receptor repertoire was used to measure amplification bias, and any remaining bias was corrected computationally. The authors' analysis ran thus. Raw reads were preprocessed to remove errors, and CDR3 was defined by IMGT conventions from the conserved cysteine to phenylalanine. Clonality was computed as 1 minus the Shannon entropy, with the entropy normalized by log2 of the number of productive unique TCRs. Whether each scalp clone was CD4 or CD8 was inferred by checking scalp TCRbeta sequences against the CD4 and CD8 repertoires from sorted blood. Here the immuneACCESS table is served through TCRdb, limited to in-frame sequences with V and J called. Missing clones are a known gap in these copies; in checked studies unresolved V genes cover under half, and the rest lacks a known reason. The DNA gave D and trimming, while V, J and clone size come from that table. The sample table shows about 130,000 clones, and about 47% are seen once. The leading ten clones occupy over 15% of the sample.

The V and J genes are TRBV29-1 and TRBJ2-7, with 8 middle bases fitting TRBD1. The sample here was CD8+ T cells sorted from blood, taken at week 0. The source is a human donor with alopecia areata. The CDR3 region reads CSAVSQGASYEQYF. The nucleotide sequence is TGCAGCGCCGTGAGTCAGGGGGCCTCCTACGAGCAGTACTTC.